This paragraph reports one T cell receptor (beta chain). This clone was observed once. No cognate antigen has been identified for it. Base quality data are lacking; no much larger clone is found one base away. The data derive from a study of shared clonotypes between healthy human individuals (dated by TCRdb to the early 2020s). A note on the overall study: A few men and a couple of women, aged 18 to 49 years, made up the cohort. Per donor, three plates each were used for CD4 naive and CD4 memory, two for CD8 naive, and one for CD8 memory. To estimate repertoire size and how much clonotypes are shared between individuals, the study performed deep sequencing of blood TCR repertoires from roughly five healthy adults. Different laboratories and diverse techniques were used to prepare libraries and sequence TCR repertoires, to increase sequencing depth and limit assay-specific biases. Between about 0.8 and 9 billion PBMCs per donor were obtained by leukapheresis. What the work shows at the level of the full study, not this receptor alone: Pairwise subsampling led to the expectation that sequencing depth would affect the degree of clonotype sharing among donors. Only blood was sampled, and tissue TCR repertoires likely differ from those in blood. Sharing across several donors was observed for around 4.8% of naive CD4, about 3.2% of naive CD8, over 2% of memory CD4, and around 0.44% of memory CD8 clonotypes. Larger estimated clonotype richness was generally found for naive subsets than for memory subsets. Even with the large sequencing depth, rarefaction of the sorted-subset datasets indicated that sequencing was incomplete. Because the study included a small number of donors, the genetic and exposure-history diversity represented was limited. Compared with non-shared clonotypes, clonotypes shared by all four sorted-subset donors had higher generation probabilities.

According to the germline V gene (reference sequence), CDR1 reads SEHNR and CDR2 reads FQNEAQ. Trimming removed 3 bases from V and 1 base from J; the gene matches leave 16 bases unexplained. CDR3 length: 19 amino acids, cysteine to phenylalanine. The sequence is cut down to CDR3 DNA, 57 bases in frame from base 1. CD8 naive samples consisted of CD45RO-negative cells that were positively selected for CCR7, yielding a CD45RA+CCR7+ population without TemRA cells. Donors were healthy HIV-negative adults with no recently reported acute infections or vaccinations. All donors were Caucasian adults living in Nashville, Tennessee, USA. Blood was obtained by leukapheresis, after which PBMCs were separated by Ficoll-Histopaque density gradient centrifugation and cryopreserved in liquid nitrogen vapor phase. Purity and quantity of every magnetically sorted T cell population were checked by analytical flow cytometry. Each sorted fraction had its genomic DNA isolated and then quantified by UV absorbance on a Nanodrop 2000c.

Using the deep immunoSEQ assay, TCR CDR3 regions were amplified from genomic DNA by multiplex PCR. Extracted genomic DNA from each cell subset was spread evenly across all wells of several immunoSEQ 96-well plates, with each plate serving as a replicate. Each replicate PCR for sorted subsets received around 0.2 ug genomic DNA, equal to 30,000 or so T cell genomes. Purified libraries were quantified with a Qubit 3.0 fluorometer, sized on a Bioanalyzer 2100, and re-quantified with the KAPA Library Quantification kit. Every immunoSEQ 96-well plate was sequenced on a separate single-read 150-cycle Illumina NextSeq 550 flow cell. On the authors' methods: Because the immunoSEQ output included only junctional sequences and no quality scores, the filtering could not be the same as the filtering used for full-length reads. Sequences were annotated with PyIR, a Python wrapper for IgBLAST v1.9, and V/J genes and CDR3 were assigned using IMGT germline references. Reads with weak V/J assignments (E-value above 1e-6), missing CDR3, stop codons, out-of-frame junctions, or ambiguous translated residues were removed. V3J clonotypes were defined as sequences sharing an identical inferred V gene, J gene, and CDR3 amino acid sequence. To compute the percentage overlap between repertoires, the number of shared unique clonotypes was divided by the size of the smaller repertoire. Three approaches were used to assess repertoire richness: RTK rarefaction, the Chao1 estimator, and Recon v2.1 estimates of unobserved clonotypes. For all TCRbeta clonotypes obtained by the gDNA method from a handful of donors, generation probabilities were computed with OLGA. Not all clones reach the TCRdb copy of this immuneACCESS table, which keeps in-frame sequences only. Checked studies attribute under half of the gap to unresolved V genes and leave the rest unexplained. The V and J calls and clone size are taken from that table; D and trimming were inferred from the DNA. This sample gives about 2.2 million clones in total; just over 90% of them show up just once. The ten biggest clones cover more than 1.5% of the sample.

The clonotype originates from a man between 18 and 35 years old in good health. Some clones in this sample may be carry-over from other donors' samples. Sequenced sample: naive CD8+ T cells from PBMCs. This specimen's cell subset or site label, interpreted: CD45RA+CCR7+. The rearrangement combines TRBV7-9 with TRBJ1-2; 8 central nucleotides agree with TRBD1. CDR3 protein: CASSFRYGTGPAHNYGYTF. The DNA sequence is TGTGCCAGCAGCTTTCGTTACGGGACAGGCCCAGCCCATAACTATGGCTACACCTTC. Joined to the reference TRBV7-9 and TRBJ1-2 proteins, this CDR3 gives the full variable domain: DTGVSQNPRHKITKRGQNVTFRCDPISEHNRLYWYRQTLGQGPEFLTYFQNEAQLEKSRLLSDRFSAERPKGSFSTLEIQRTEQGDSAMYLCASSFRYGTGPAHNYGYTFGSGTRLTVV.